The clone carrying this T cell receptor (beta chain) has more than one count but fewer than ten. Its antigen is still unknown. This sample was taken from a study of metastatic and nonmetastatic thyroid tumors. Overall study results and limits: Reports indicated that malignant thyroid tumors showed significantly higher TCR beta diversity than benign nodules did, in blood and tumor.

TCRdb reanalyzed the PCR reads with MiXCR. The sample lists thousands of clones; about 34% were seen once. V trimming: 4 bases; J trimming: 7 bases; junction bases outside the gene matches: 14. In germline, CDR1 is DFQATT, CDR2 SNEGSKA (reference sequence). This CDR3 is built from 17 residues. All patients were treatment-naive before thyroid surgery. The sequenced material came from adjacent normal tissue. The chain combines TRBV20-1 with TRBJ2-1; TRBD2 agrees at 12 bases. This clonotype was sampled from a female donor with papillary thyroid cancer or a benign thyroid nodule (not recorded which). Some clones in this sample may be carry-over from other donors' samples. CDR3 DNA sequence: TGCAGTGCTACGGGGTCTAGCGGGGGGGCCAGGTGGAATGAGCAGTTCTTC. It encodes CSATGSSGGARWNEQFF.